This TCR beta chain is drawn from a study of cytomegalovirus exposure and HLA in healthy donors (dated by TCRdb to 2015 to 2018). In terms of the full investigation: In an earlier analysis of 450 to 750 of the donors, about 270 Gb of sequence data and roughly 100 million unique TCR beta sequences from about 179 million T cells were reported. To predict cytomegalovirus infection status, the study combined high-throughput TCR immunosequencing, statistical association of individual TCRs with disease status, and machine learning. The study profiled the T cell repertoires of 500 to 800 subjects by immunosequencing and related them to cytomegalovirus serostatus. Typing coverage varied by locus: about 629-640 donors for A, B, C, DRB1 and DQB1; approximately 560 for DQA1; 606 for DPA1; roughly 450 for DPB1. The later analysis used no new phenotypic data to find candidate immune exposures, relying instead on TCR beta sequences and their occurrence across donors. Besides the first cohort of approximately 710 subjects, a separate validation cohort made up of 120 different subjects was used. A later analysis re-examined previously published TCR beta repertoires from roughly 650 donors and added high-resolution HLA genotyping to investigate patterns of TCR occurrence. About 320 gigabases of sequencing data and tens of millions of unique TCR sequences were included in an early release covering 550 to 650 HLA-typed donors. A later genetic analysis used genome-wide SNP genotypes for about 55% of the 666 donors, treating that subset as a discovery cohort. Both class I and class II loci were covered by HLA typing, at four-digit resolution. In an earlier analysis of 587 of the donors, high-throughput TCR beta sequencing was used to judge whether each TCR beta V gene segment behaved as functional or pseudogenic. Because of strong linkage in the cohort, five DR-DQ haplotypes were treated as single units for association and clustering. Among over 350 genotyped donors of the cohort, an average of approximately 240,000 unique TCR beta nucleotide sequences were sequenced per donor, 15% to 20% of them non-productive. All discovery cohort repertoires had been generated using a single sequencing platform. Alongside the repertoire data, information on donor age, sex, ethnicity and CMV serostatus was compiled. The study was designed to test whether signatures of past pathogen exposure could be identified by cataloging public T cell receptors. The genetic ancestry cluster associated with self-reported Caucasian donors included around 76% of the 350 to 500 genotyped donors. Findings and caveats that apply to the study as a whole: When HLA alleles, especially DR and DQ, strongly co-occurred, TCR associations were difficult to assign to individual alleles. Some IMGT-functional V segments, including TRBV6-2 and TRBV6-3, could not be told apart with the 87-base-pair reads, so those segments were excluded. A later analysis associated 15,000 to 20,000 TCR beta sequences with specific HLA alleles at a false discovery rate of 0.05. Compared with the roughly 720-donor mean, donors in an Asian-associated ancestry cluster had fewer N-insertions in productive TCRs, according to a later genetic analysis. It was suggested by the authors that the approach could potentially be generalized to other disease states and immunological phenotypes. For the cohort, immune exposure information was limited to CMV serostatus. The cohort was sequenced for TCR beta chains only, and without alpha or paired-chain data the features that could be detected were limited. A total of fewer than 200 TCR beta chains were listed by the study as associated with cytomegalovirus. In a later analysis, most CMV-associated TCR beta chains were found to appear HLA-restricted, with HLA associations seemingly driven largely by CMV exposure. Cytomegalovirus status was reported to be diagnosed by the classifier with high specificity and sensitivity in both the original and validation cohorts. The presence/absence analyses assumed that sequencing depth was roughly uniform across donors, and that assumption may not be true. HLA typing was unavailable for some donors at each locus, so association tests used only the typed subset. According to a later analysis, parvovirus B19, influenza, CMV and Epstein-Barr virus appeared linked to several top co-occurrence clusters. Three of the identified cytomegalovirus-associated TCR beta chains were confirmed in vitro to be specific for cytomegalovirus antigens. Most TCR sequences were observed very rarely across donors, whereas some public TCRs were present in many individuals. A group of highly shared sequence variants was considered likely to be a technical artifact of the sequencing pipeline. In a later analysis, the rate of TCR association differed among HLA loci, with DRB1 alleles having the most associated TCRs and HLA-C alleles having the fewest. Linkage disequilibrium might explain the correlated functional status among segregating V segments, but an unknown experimental factor could not be excluded. In a later genetic analysis, a missense DCLRE1C variant was associated with V-gene and J-gene trimming of TCR beta chains, and the association was replicated in an independent cohort. In a later analysis, HLA-associated TCR beta chains were found to be more clonally expanded and to have lower generation probabilities than equally common non-associated chains. Because counts were too low, approximately 15 rarely observed V segments, including chromosome 9 orphons, were excluded from the earlier analysis of 587 of the donors. A further reported finding was that TCR beta sequences accurately predicted the HLA-A and HLA-B alleles for most subjects in the first cohort. An earlier analysis of 587 of the donors showed that most TCR beta V segments appeared in productive rearrangements either about 87% or about 30% of the time, which broadly matched IMGT annotations.

Libraries were constructed by the immunoSEQ multiplex PCR assay. The multiplex PCR relied on a mix of 60 forward primers for TCR Vbeta segments and 13 reverse primers for TCR Jbeta segments. Amplification of the CDR3 region of rearranged TCR beta genes was performed with a multiplex PCR assay on genomic DNA. On the Illumina HiSeq System, the amplified TCR beta libraries were sequenced as 87-base-pair reads. The original pipeline was this. A later analysis tallied roughly 76 million unique TCR beta chains across the 666 repertoires, and some 12 million of those chains were shared by two or more donors. Raw reads were error-corrected and collapsed into unique sequences by a nearest-neighbor algorithm in which closely related sequences were merged to remove PCR and sequencing errors. Alignment of CDR3 sequences to IMGT reference sequences was used to assign V, D and J gene segments. Each retained sequence needed at least a six-nucleotide match to both a V gene segment and a J gene segment. Rearrangements were called productive when the CDR3 lacked stop codons and stayed in frame with V and J; all others were non-productive. Following IMGT convention, CDR3 was defined as the stretch from the second conserved V-encoded cysteine up to the conserved J-encoded phenylalanine. In an earlier analysis of around 600 of the donors, sequences lacking an unambiguous match to a single V gene segment were excluded. An earlier analysis of approximately 590 of the donors classified V segments as functional when productive rearrangements were above 56.7% and as segregating when the standard deviation between donors was above 5%. A statistical classification framework was built to diagnose cytomegalovirus status from the catalog of TCR beta chain sequences. A later analysis assigned V and J genes by comparing TCR nucleotide sequences with IMGT/GENE-DB human TR gene sequences. A later analysis assigned CDR3 sequences and most-parsimonious VDJ recombination scenarios with the TCRdist pipeline. In a later analysis, every TCR beta chain was defined by the combination of its CDR3 amino acid sequence and its V-gene family, and reads without a unique V-gene family were dropped. As a way to deal with suspected cross-contamination and a sequencing artifact, a later analysis dropped approximately 570 nucleotide sequences that were highly shared and had low generation probability. In a later analysis, a clonal expansion index was calculated for each public chain from normalized within-repertoire ranks of inferred template counts. A later analysis computed generation probabilities with a VDJ recombination model fitted to out-of-frame rearrangements, and checked the results against IGoR. In a later analysis, TCR-TCR, TCR-HLA and TCR-CMV co-occurrence was scored with hypergeometric tests, and a repertoire-size bias correction was applied to TCR pairs. A later analysis estimated false discovery rates by permuting HLA or CMV assignments 20 times. A later analysis grouped co-occurring TCRs with DBSCAN, adding TCRdist sequence similarity when clustering within HLA-allele-positive subsets. For co-occurrence clustering, repertoires with fewer than 30,000 or more than 120,000 public chains were excluded, along with five or six repertoires with anomalous nucleotide sharing. Sourced from immuneACCESS, this table was stored by TCRdb with only in-frame sequences that have V and J called. A share of the clones is absent; for the studies checked, an unresolved V gene accounts for under half, and the remainder has no known explanation. The V and J calls and the clone size are those of that table, but D and trimming were determined from the DNA. The sample table contains fewer than 75,000 clones; only one count was recorded for under 85% of them. 2.9% of the sample is held by the ten biggest clonotypes.

Remarks on this clone: Its antigen is unknown. Per-base quality was not reported, and no clone a single base away is much larger than it.

The cohort consisted of hundreds of healthy bone marrow donors. All cohort members were sampled while nominally healthy, although unrecorded immune exposures were likely present. The donor was CMV seronegative and was included in the group of 352 seronegative cohort members. Every donor gave a peripheral blood sample, and the peripheral blood mononuclear cells from that sample were used for TCR beta sequencing. The Qiagen DNeasy Blood Extraction Kit was used to extract genomic DNA from the blood cell samples. Here V drops 6 bases and J drops 4 bases, and the junction holds 8 bases not matched to any gene. Taken from cysteine to phenylalanine, the CDR3 has 15 residues. Only the CDR3 DNA stays, 45 bases, in frame from base 1. Sequences SGHAT (CDR1) and FQNNGV (CDR2) are obtained from the germline V gene.

The source is a woman in her twenties or thirties in good health and CMV-seronegative. The sample consisted of PBMCs. The chain links TRBV11-2 with TRBJ2-5; 10 central nucleotides agree with TRBD2. The CDR3 here reads CASRISGGAGETQYF. The sequenced DNA is TGTGCCAGCAGGATAAGCGGGGGGGCAGGAGAGACCCAGTACTTC.